The 29 T cell receptor beta chains in this list originate from one sample, sequenced in a study of a mutant IDH1 vaccine in newly diagnosed glioma. Produced via immunoSEQ multiplex PCR; TCRdb's table is partial and in-frame only. This table has about 60,000 clones, around 80% appearing once. These receptors have no identified antigens. The time point here: week 35, safety follow-up. What each vaccine dose contained was 300 ug of mutant IDH1 20-mer peptide, accompanied by topical imiquimod. The source was PBMCs, collected from a glioma patient whose treatment included an IDH1 peptide vaccine. Every receptor here comes from a man between 25 and 39 years old with glioma.

This CDR3 reads CASSRWGASNQPQHF. Written as DNA, the CDR3 is TGTGCCAGTAGTAGGTGGGGAGCTAGCAATCAGCCCCAGCATTTT. V usage is TRBV19 and J usage is TRBJ1-5; no clear D gene. The V gene lost 4 bases and the J gene lost 0 bases, with 10 bases spanning the gap. The CDR3 loop spans 15 amino acids. Germline-derived CDR1 and CDR2 are LNHDA and SQIVND (reference sequence).

This clone was detected only a few times. The chain recombines TRBV6-5 with TRBJ1-2, with D uncertain. Between the trimmed V and J ends, which lost 0 bases and 8 bases, there was a span of 16 bases. The CDR3 extends over 15 amino acids. Germline values: CDR1 MNHEY, CDR2 SVGAGI. The CDR3 DNA reads as TGTGCCAGCAGTTACTCGATATTGGCAGGTTCAGGCTACACCTTC. Translated, it gives CASSYSILAGSGYTF.

The gene calls are TRBV5-1 and TRBJ1-1; D perhaps matches TRBD1 (5 bases). V gave up 2 bases and J gave up 6 bases, with 11 bases separating them. CDR1 and CDR2 (germline): SGHRS, YFSETQ. The CDR3 contains 13 residues. CDR3 nucleotides: TGCGCCAGCAGCTTCTCCAGGGACCCTGAAGCTTTCTTT. This translates into CASSFSRDPEAFF.

This chain links TRBV7-2 with TRBJ2-3; D gene ambiguous. The germline V gene encodes CDR1 SGHTA and CDR2 FQGNSA. The CDR3 sequence is 12 residues long. Deletions cut 4 bases from V and 6 bases from J, with 8 bases between. CDR3 nucleotides: TGTGCCAGCAGCTCGTACGGTGATACGCAGTATTTT. Protein sequence: CASSSYGDTQYF.

The V and J genes are TRBV5-1 and TRBJ1-5; D remains ambiguous. The V gene lost 0 bases and the J gene lost 4 bases, with 8 bases spanning the gap. The CDR3 loop spans 14 amino acids. The V gene's germline CDR1 is SGHRS and CDR2 YFSETQ. In DNA, the CDR3 is TGCGCCAGCAGCTTGGGGGAATATAATCAGCCCCAGCATTTT. Translation: CASSLGEYNQPQHF.

The chain employs TRBV5-1 and TRBJ1-2; D possibly corresponds to TRBD1 (6 bases). The germline V gene encodes CDR1 SGHRS and CDR2 YFSETQ. The CDR3 totals 13 residues. The germline V and J ends were trimmed by 0 bases and 8 bases, with 11 bases remaining between them. CDR3 DNA sequence: TGCGCCAGCAGCTTGGCACAGGGTGAGGGCTACACCTTC. Translation gives CASSLAQGEGYTF. The entire variable domain, with the rest obtained from reference TRBV5-1 and TRBJ1-2, is as follows: KAGVTQTPRYLIKTRGQQVTLSCSPISGHRSVSWYQQTPGQGLQFLFEYFSETQRNKGNFPGRFSGRQFSNSRSEMNVSTLELGDSALYLCASSLAQGEGYTFGSGTRLTVV.

The chain recombines TRBV13 with TRBJ2-3, with 8 bases that match TRBD1. The CDR3 is 16 residues long. CDR1 is PRHDT, CDR2 FYEKMQ, per germline (reference sequence). V was clipped by 6 bases and J by 0 bases; unmatched bases: 8. CDR3 protein: CASSSGQDTSTDTQYF. CDR3 in DNA: TGTGCCAGCAGTTCGGGACAGGACACTAGCACAGATACGCAGTATTTT.

V is TRBV7-9 and J is TRBJ1-3, with D possibly TRBD1 on 5 matching bases. Germline values: CDR1 SEHNR, CDR2 FQNEAQ (reference sequence). V lost 2 bases and J 0 bases, leaving 14 bases between the germline ends. The CDR3 consists of 17 residues. In DNA, the CDR3 is TGTGCCAGCAGCTTACCTGTGACAGTTACCTCTGGAAACACCATATATTTT. It encodes CASSLPVTVTSGNTIYF.

This sequence joins TRBV6-5 and TRBJ1-4; D gene uncertain. V lost 7 bases and J 7 bases, leaving 10 bases between the germline ends. This CDR3 is built from 12 residues. The germline CDR1 and CDR2 sequences are MNHEY and SVGAGI. The CDR3 sequence is CASKSGSEKLFF. In DNA form, the CDR3 reads TGTGCCAGCAAGTCGGGGTCTGAAAAACTGTTTTTT.

V is TRBV11-3 and J is TRBJ2-5; a possible D gene is TRBD2 (5 bases). The germline CDR1 and CDR2 sequences are SGHNT and YENEEA. V was shortened by 5 bases and J by 5 bases, with 18 bases between the two germline ends. The CDR3 contains 15 residues. CDR3: CASSHRSLSGETQYF. The CDR3 nucleotides are TGTGCCAGCAGCCACCGCTCTCTATCGGGGGAGACCCAGTACTTC.

CDR3 sequence: CASSQDRRTGPYF. As DNA, the CDR3 is TGTGCCAGCAGCCAAGATCGGAGGACAGGCCCTTACTTC. The chain links TRBV14 to TRBJ2-7; TRBD1 agrees at 7 bases. The CDR3 contains 13 residues. Germline CDR1 is SGHDN and CDR2 is FVKESK. The ends lost 0 bases at V and 13 bases at J; junction bases unmatched: 9.

This chain connects TRBV9 to TRBJ2-2; D remains ambiguous. Trimming shortened V by 0 bases and J by 6 bases, and 6 bases separated the two germline ends. This CDR3 has 13 amino acids. CDR1 is SGDLS, CDR2 YYNGEE, per germline. DNA of the CDR3: TGTGCCAGCAGCGTAGTCACAGCCGGGGAGCTGTTTTTT. It yields the protein CASSVVTAGELFF.

This chain uses TRBV18 with TRBJ1-1; unclear D gene. Trimming removed 3 bases at V and 1 base at J, with 6 bases between. CDR1 is KGHSH, CDR2 LQKENI, per germline. CDR3 size: 13 residues. DNA for the CDR3: TGTGCCAGCTCACCGCAAGAGAACACTGAAGCTTTCTTT. Residues: CASSPQENTEAFF.

The chain recombines TRBV18 with TRBJ2-2; D perhaps matches TRBD2 (5 bases). The CDR3 length is 15 residues. Germline-derived CDR1 and CDR2 are KGHSH and LQKENI. The V and J ends lost 4 bases and 5 bases respectively, with 14 bases between them. The chain's CDR3 is CASSHTRSGTGELFF. CDR3 nucleotide sequence: TGTGCCAGCTCACACACCCGGTCGGGGACCGGGGAGCTGTTTTTT.

This clone appeared once. The chain combines TRBV6-6 with TRBJ2-7; D is unresolved. Trimming left V 5 bases short and J 7 bases short, with 12 bases between. Germline-derived CDR1 and CDR2 are MNHNY and SVGAGI (reference sequence). The CDR3 runs 12 residues. The CDR3 DNA follows: TGTGCCAGCAGTCCGGAAATGAGTGAGCAGTACTTC. This codes for CASSPEMSEQYF.

The V gene is TRBV30, the J gene TRBJ2-5; possible D gene TRBD1, 6 bases. The V gene lost 1 base and the J gene lost 3 bases, with 9 bases spanning the gap. Germline V lookup: CDR1 GTSNPN, CDR2 SVGIG (reference sequence). The CDR3 runs to 13 residues. CDR3 in DNA: TGTGCCTGGAGTGCGGACAGTAAAGAGACCCAGTACTTC. Its translation is CAWSADSKETQYF.

For the CDR3, the DNA is TGTGCCAGCAGCGATTCGACAGGGGGTTCTTATGGCTACACCTTC. Translated: CASSDSTGGSYGYTF. The chain carries TRBV5-6 and TRBJ1-2; 9 bases fit TRBD1. The CDR3 is 15 residues long. V lost 4 bases to trimming and J lost 5 bases; unmatched junction nucleotides: 9. Germline loops: CDR1 SGHDT, CDR2 YYEEEE.

The gene calls are TRBV6-1 and TRBJ1-5; perhaps TRBD1 as D (5 bases). The V end was cut by 8 bases, the J end by 0 bases, with 8 bases between. The CDR3 totals 13 residues. Germline lookup yields CDR1 MNHNS and CDR2 SASEGT. This CDR3 reads CASGGNSNQPQHF. DNA of the CDR3: TGTGCCAGCGGGGGAAATAGCAATCAGCCCCAGCATTTT.

The V call is TRBV7-9, the J call TRBJ1-1; 8 bases map to TRBD1. The CDR3 is made up of 16 amino acids. Trimming removed 1 base from V and 1 base from J; junction bases left unmatched: 5. Germline assignment: CDR1 SEHNR and CDR2 FQNEAQ (reference sequence). The CDR3 loop is CASSLEFGQGNTEAFF. CDR3 DNA sequence: TGTGCCAGCAGCTTAGAGTTCGGACAGGGGAACACTGAAGCTTTCTTT.

The DNA for the CDR3 is TGTGCCTGGAGCGAACCACAGGGGGTTTTTGAAAAACTGTTTTTT. It encodes CAWSEPQGVFEKLFF. This chain joins TRBV30 and TRBJ1-4; 8 bases align to TRBD1. Germline CDR1 GTSNPN, CDR2 SVGIG (reference sequence). This CDR3 is built from 15 residues. With V trimmed by 3 bases and J by 7 bases, 10 bases remained unmatched.

The V and J genes are TRBV5-1 and TRBJ1-2, with 9 bases fitting TRBD1. The CDR3 runs 16 residues. Germline V gene lookup returns CDR1 SGHRS and CDR2 YFSETQ. V trimming: 4 bases; J trimming: 0 bases; junction bases outside the gene matches: 7. CDR3 in amino acids: CASSRGTGTSNYGYTF. The CDR3 nucleotides read TGCGCCAGCAGCCGAGGGACAGGGACTTCTAACTATGGCTACACCTTC.

The table lists this clone with a few counts. The J gene is TRBJ2-3, the V gene TRBV28; 11 positions match TRBD2. Germline V gene data show CDR1 as MDHEN and CDR2 as SYDVKM. The V segment lost 4 bases and the J segment 3 bases; nucleotides outside the gene matches: 9. The CDR3 sequence is 17 residues long. The CDR3 sequence is CASSSPGSGGATDTQYF. CDR3 nucleotides: TGTGCCAGCAGTTCCCCGGGTAGCGGGGGGGCAACAGATACGCAGTATTTT.

The V and J genes are TRBV7-8 and TRBJ1-5; D remains unclear. Per germline, CDR1 SGHVS and CDR2 FQNEAQ. The CDR3 consists of 15 residues. V was pared by 0 bases and J by 0 bases, with 6 bases between. CDR3 in amino acids: CASSLAGNSNQPQHF. Written as DNA, the CDR3 is TGTGCCAGCAGCTTAGCGGGGAATAGCAATCAGCCCCAGCATTTT.

The chain recombines TRBV18 with TRBJ1-2; perhaps TRBD1 as D (5 bases). The CDR3 loop spans 16 amino acids. CDR1 KGHSH and CDR2 LQKENI come from the germline V gene. V lost 6 bases and J lost 8, with 25 bases in between. In DNA form, the CDR3 reads TGTGCCAGCTCCCAGCAGGCAGGGAGAAGAGCGCGCGGCTACACCTTC. This translates into CASSQQAGRRARGYTF.

The chain employs TRBV19 and TRBJ2-1; a weak D match, TRBD1 (6 bases). Trimming removed 6 bases at V and 4 bases at J, with 19 bases between. Germline assignment: CDR1 LNHDA and CDR2 SQIVND (reference sequence). This CDR3 region has 16 residues. CDR3 sequence reads: CASSLSGTRRYNEQFF. CDR3 sequence (DNA): TGTGCCAGTAGCCTTTCCGGGACACGGAGGTACAATGAGCAGTTCTTC. Full variable domain (remainder filled in from reference TRBV19 and TRBJ2-1): DGGITQSPKYLFRKEGQNVTLSCEQNLNHDAMYWYRQDPGQGLRLIYYSQIVNDFQKGDIAEGYSVSREKKESFPLTVTSAQKNPTAFYLCASSLSGTRRYNEQFFGPGTRLTVL.

The V gene is TRBV6-4, the J gene TRBJ1-6; no clear D. Germline assignment: CDR1 MRHNA and CDR2 SNTAGT. V gave up 2 bases and J gave up 7 bases, with 9 bases separating them. The CDR3 has 14 residues. The CDR3 bases are TGTGCCAGCAGTGACCAGTTGGGCAATTCACCCCTCCACTTT. As protein: CASSDQLGNSPLHF.

The J gene is TRBJ2-5, the V gene TRBV7-9; D may be TRBD2 (5 bases). CDR1 is SEHNR, CDR2 FQNEAQ, per germline (reference sequence). CDR3 size: 13 residues. V was pared by 5 bases and J by 4 bases, with 11 bases between. Here the CDR3 DNA reads TGTGCCAGCAGCCGTAAGGCGGGAGAGACCCAGTACTTC. This codes for CASSRKAGETQYF.

This clone rates as medium-sized. The chain carries TRBV2 and TRBJ2-6; D perhaps matches TRBD1 (6 bases). This CDR3 contains 17 residues. V was clipped by 3 bases and J by 2 bases, with 14 bases between them. Germline loops: CDR1 SNHLY, CDR2 FYNNEI. The CDR3 DNA follows: TGTGCCAGCAGTGATCTGGGGGCGGTAACTGGGGCCAACGTCCTGACTTTC. This sequence encodes CASSDLGAVTGANVLTF. The whole variable domain, remainder taken from reference TRBV2 and TRBJ2-6, is EPEVTQTPSHQVTQMGQEVILRCVPISNHLYFYWYRQILGQKVEFLVSFYNNEISEKSEIFDDQFSVERPDGSNFTLKIRSTKLEDSAMYFCASSDLGAVTGANVLTFGAGSRLTVL.

This chain uses TRBV21-1 with TRBJ1-4; the table's D gene call, TRBD1, was not cross checked with the DNA. TRBV21-1 is labeled a pseudogene. The CDR3 extends over 18 amino acids. The CDR3 loop is CASSKRNRGILRREKLFF. Written as DNA, the CDR3 is TGTGCCAGCAGCAAACGGAACAGGGGGATATTAAGACGGGAAAAACTGTTTTTT.